This record looks at one T cell receptor (beta chain) sequence and its context. Trimming cost V 6 bases and J 5 bases; bases outside gene matches: 7. The CDR3 runs to 15 residues. The germline CDR1 and CDR2 sequences are SEHNR and FQNEAQ (reference sequence). This sample was taken from a study of blood T cell repertoires in COVID-19. Study-wide background: PBMCs, B-cell-depleted T cells, or T cells were the source of the cDNA or gDNA that made up the material.

Authors' data handling: Amplified reference gene primers provided the basis for estimating nucleated cell counts. TCRdb's table, derived via immunoSEQ multiplex PCR, lists solely in-frame clones and lacks some. The V and J calls and the clone size are those of that table, but D and trimming were determined from the DNA. The repertoire holds approximately 270,000 clones, approximately 90% seen once, with over 4% in the top ten. Participants were placed into cohorts based on the clinical history they reported. This clonotype was obtained from a woman in her thirties with acute COVID-19. The sequencing sample was made of PBMCs or T cells enriched from blood (not recorded which). This chain links TRBV7-9 with TRBJ2-3; TRBD2 aligns across 11 bases. CDR3 DNA sequence: TGTGCCAGCAGTACCCACGGACTAGCGGGAGATACGCAGTATTTT. Its protein product is CASSTHGLAGDTQYF.